This T cell receptor beta chain stems from a study of CD8+ T cells in alopecia areata. Study in general: Skin-grafted roughly 7-11-week-old female C3H/HeJ mice received tissue from roughly 6-13-month-old C3H/HeJ donors with spontaneous alopecia. Findings and limits, study-wide: Across lesional scalp, and particularly alopecia totalis/universalis, clonality surpassed that of normal scalp. Mouse data revealed clearer TCR sharing than patient data did, a gap possibly tied to HLA. Scalp samples also contribute reads from the resident alphabeta T cells found in normal skin.

Cutaneous lymph node cells were pooled, and they were sorted using CD4, CD8alpha, NKG2D, NKG2ACE and other markers. The CDR3 sequence is 14 residues long. Germline V gene sequence: CDR1 NNHNN, CDR2 SYGAGS (reference sequence). This clone was seen a handful of times. The antigen remains undetermined. Gene names are mouse gene names. The DNA ends 4 residues before the CDR3 does, and the rest of the CDR3 is filled in from the germline J gene. RNA extraction and reverse transcription yielded cDNA as sequencing template. The protocol was immunoSEQ multiplex PCR, while the TCRdb copy is restricted to in-frame clones and leaves out a portion. This sample carries 200,000 to 300,000 clones, none of them present only once.

Source material: CD4+ T cells sorted from a lymph node. The TCR was taken from a C3H/HeJ mouse with alopecia areata. The MHC haplotype of this mouse line is H2-k. The chain links TRBV13-2 to TRBJ2-5; 8 bases are a match to TRBD1. The CDR3 here is CASGDPGGGDTQYF. CDR3 DNA, as far as it was read: TGTGCCAGCGGTGATCCAGGGGGCGGAGAC.